What follows is one TCR beta chain and its context. Its antigen is not known. At one end, the junction sequence differs from germline, possibly due to a read error. The people who gave samples were healthy Caucasians from Russia, aged 6 to 90. With each sample, at least 5.5 micrograms of total RNA were extracted. This record belongs to a study of blood T cells in healthy people across ages. Study results and caveats: Naive T cell percentage by flow cytometry tracked strongly with beta diversity.

The CDR3 is made up of 14 amino acids. Next came a second PCR, run for about 6 to 12 cycles, which used a sample-barcoded 5' primer along with a J-beta primer mix. TCRdb re-analysed the 5' RACE reads in MiXCR, keeping a single row per CDR3 protein. The sample has 650,000 to 700,000 distinct CDR3 sequences, roughly half seen once. The gene calls are TRBV12-3 or TRBV12-4 and TRBJ2-5; the D gene is possibly TRBD2 (6 bases). The sample was blood. The receptor was derived from a woman at least 80 years old in good health. The CDR3 coding sequence is TGTGCCAGCAGTATAGCGGCAGCGCAAGAGACCCAGTACTTC. Protein product: CASSIAAAQETQYF.